What follows are 6 T cell receptor beta chains derived from one specimen sequenced in a study of human T cells and chemical hapten exposure. TCRdb fed the RACE reads into MiXCR, producing one record per CDR3 protein. The table records around 340,000 distinct CDR3 sequences, 5.5% to 8% of them present only once. This sample's time point: patch test 1, 2 weeks after DPC sensitization. As to treatment: therapeutic diphenylcyclopropenone sensitization with weekly scalp DPC. The specimen comprised whole blood, sampled in connection with sensitization to the hapten diphenylcyclopropenone (DPC). The receptors originated from a woman aged 18-30 years with alopecia areata. Some clones in this sample may be carry-over from other donors' samples.

The chain couples TRBV7-2 to TRBJ1-1, with D unclear. Between the trimmed V and J ends, which lost 5 bases and 5 bases, there was a span of 15 bases. CDR3 length equals 14 residues. CDR1 is SGHTA, CDR2 FQGNSA, per germline. The CDR3 DNA reads as TGTGCCAGCAGCCCCGGGCCCCCGCGTACTGAAGCTTTCTTT. This codes for CASSPGPPRTEAFF.

The chain is built from TRBV7-9 and TRBJ1-1; TRBD1 agrees at 10 bases. The CDR3 contains 18 residues. Germline values: CDR1 SEHNR, CDR2 FQNEAQ (reference sequence). Trimming took 4 bases from V and 0 from J; bases not matched to a gene: 11. CDR3 sequence (DNA): TGTGCCAGCAGCTCAGCCGCAGGACAGGGGGATGTGAACACTGAAGCTTTCTTT. Residues: CASSSAAGQGDVNTEAFF.

This clonotype came up a few times. The chain has TRBV13 and TRBJ2-2, with D possibly TRBD2 on 6 matching bases. V shed 0 bases and J shed 1 base, with 9 bases lying between them. CDR1 is PRHDT and CDR2 is FYEKMQ in the germline V gene (reference sequence). The CDR3 is 16 residues long. The CDR3 here is CASSLGGTLNTGELFF. CDR3 nucleotide sequence: TGTGCCAGCAGCTTAGGGGGGACTCTGAACACCGGGGAGCTGTTTTTT.

This clonotype was seen only a few times. The chain carries TRBV6-6 and TRBJ2-2; TRBD1 aligns across 7 bases. J was trimmed by 6 bases and V by 6 bases; bases with no gene match: 13. From germline, CDR1 is MNHNY and CDR2 SVGAGI (reference sequence). There are 16 residues in the CDR3. The CDR3 region has the DNA TGTGCCAGCAGGCCCCAAGGGGGCGTATGGCCCGGGGAGCTGTTTTTT. Translating it yields CASRPQGGVWPGELFF.

The J gene is TRBJ2-5, the V gene TRBV6-5; 8 positions match TRBD2. The CDR3 is 14 residues long. The ends lost 2 bases at V and 4 bases at J; junction bases unmatched: 3. The germline CDR1 and CDR2 sequences are MNHEY and SVGAGI. In DNA form, the CDR3 reads TGTGCCAGCAGTTACAACGGGGGGGCAGAGACCCAGTACTTC. Translated, it gives CASSYNGGAETQYF.

This rearrangement joins TRBV11-2 to TRBJ1-1; 10 positions agree with TRBD1. The CDR3 totals 14 residues. Germline V gene sequence: CDR1 SGHAT, CDR2 FQNNGV. V was pared by 5 bases and J by 6 bases, with 6 bases of the junction left unmatched. For the CDR3, the DNA is TGTGCCAGCAGCACTCGACAGGGGGCCTCTGAAGCTTTCTTT. Amino acid sequence: CASSTRQGASEAFF.